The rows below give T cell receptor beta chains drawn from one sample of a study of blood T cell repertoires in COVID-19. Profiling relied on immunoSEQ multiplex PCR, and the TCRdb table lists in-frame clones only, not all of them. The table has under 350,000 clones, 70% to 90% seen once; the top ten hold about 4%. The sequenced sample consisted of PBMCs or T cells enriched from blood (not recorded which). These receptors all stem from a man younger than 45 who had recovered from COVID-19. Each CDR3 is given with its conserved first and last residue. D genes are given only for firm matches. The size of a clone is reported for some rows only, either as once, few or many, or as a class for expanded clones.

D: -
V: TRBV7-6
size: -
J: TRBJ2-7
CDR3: CASSSLGGAEQYF
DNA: TGTGCCAGCAGCTCTTTGGGCGGGGCCGAGCAGTACTTC

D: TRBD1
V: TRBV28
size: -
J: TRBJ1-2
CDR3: CATLDRGPAGYTF
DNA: TGTGCCACCCTCGACAGGGGGCCCGCTGGCTACACCTTC

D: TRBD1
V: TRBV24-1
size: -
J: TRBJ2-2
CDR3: CATSDSGQGRFTGELFF
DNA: TGTGCCACCAGTGACTCAGGACAGGGACGGTTCACCGGGGAGCTGTTTTTT

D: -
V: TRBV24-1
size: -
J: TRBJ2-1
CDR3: CATSDFGRPSSYNEQFF
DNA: TGTGCCACCAGTGATTTCGGCAGGCCCTCCTCCTACAATGAGCAGTTCTTC

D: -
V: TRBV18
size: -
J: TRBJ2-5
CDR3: CASSEQNQETQYF
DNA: TGTGCCAGCTCCGAACAGAACCAAGAGACCCAGTACTTC

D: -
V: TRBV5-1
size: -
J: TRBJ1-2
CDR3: CASSYGQTGYGYTF
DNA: TGCGCCAGCAGCTACGGACAGACGGGCTATGGCTACACCTTC

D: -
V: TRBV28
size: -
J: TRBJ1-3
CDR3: CASSRQESGNTIYF
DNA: TGTGCCAGCAGCCGACAGGAATCTGGAAACACCATATATTTT

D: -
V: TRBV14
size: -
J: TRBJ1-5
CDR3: CASSYGGVGGGQPQHF
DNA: TGTGCCAGCAGCTATGGAGGTGTAGGGGGGGGTCAGCCCCAGCATTTT

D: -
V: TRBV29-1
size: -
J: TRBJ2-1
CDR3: CSVSTANSYNEQFF
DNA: TGCAGCGTATCCACTGCCAACTCCTACAATGAGCAGTTCTTC

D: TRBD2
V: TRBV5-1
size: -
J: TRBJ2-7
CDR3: CASSLLAGPLYEQYF
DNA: TGCGCCAGCAGCCTACTAGCGGGGCCACTCTACGAGCAGTACTTC

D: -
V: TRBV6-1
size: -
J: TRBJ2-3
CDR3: CASSEATGTDTQYF
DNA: TGTGCCAGCAGTGAAGCAACAGGCACAGATACGCAGTATTTT

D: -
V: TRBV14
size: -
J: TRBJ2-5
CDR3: CASSQAPRGAGETQYF
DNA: TGTGCCAGCAGCCAAGCCCCCCGGGGGGCGGGGGAGACCCAGTACTTC

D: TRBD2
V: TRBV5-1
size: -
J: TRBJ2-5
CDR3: CASSSPGLAEKETQYF
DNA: TGCGCCAGCAGCTCCCCGGGACTAGCGGAAAAAGAGACCCAGTACTTC

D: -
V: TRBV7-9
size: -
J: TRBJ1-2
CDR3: CASSLGGSYGYTF
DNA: TGTGCCAGCAGCTTAGGCGGTTCGTATGGCTACACCTTC

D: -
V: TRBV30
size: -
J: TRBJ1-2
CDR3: CAWSVPAAGYTF
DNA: TGTGCCTGGAGTGTCCCCGCGGCTGGCTACACCTTC

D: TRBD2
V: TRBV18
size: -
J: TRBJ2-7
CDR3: CASSPLAGGRDEQYF
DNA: TGTGCCAGCTCACCCCTCGCGGGAGGACGAGACGAGCAGTACTTC

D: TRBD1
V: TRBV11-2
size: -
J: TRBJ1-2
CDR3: CASSLVRTGISGYTF
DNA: TGTGCCAGCAGCTTAGTCCGGACAGGGATATCTGGCTACACCTTC

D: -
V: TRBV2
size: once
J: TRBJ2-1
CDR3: CASSSQGWEQFF
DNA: TGTGCCAGCAGTTCACAGGGTTGGGAGCAGTTCTTC

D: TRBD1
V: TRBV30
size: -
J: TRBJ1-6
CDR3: CASTRTGDSPLHF
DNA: TGTGCCTCCACGAGGACAGGCGATTCACCCCTCCACTTT

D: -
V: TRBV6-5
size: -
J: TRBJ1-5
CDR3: CASSEGSAQPQHF
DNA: TGTGCCTCATCGGAGGGTTCCGCTCAGCCCCAGCATTTT

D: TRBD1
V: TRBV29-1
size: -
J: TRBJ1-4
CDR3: CSVTGGDSRNEKLFF
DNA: TGCAGCGTCACAGGCGGGGACAGCCGTAATGAAAAACTGTTTTTT

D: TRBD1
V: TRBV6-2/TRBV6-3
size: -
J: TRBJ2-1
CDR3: CASSRDRVYEQFF
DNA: TGTGCCAGCAGTCGGGACAGGGTCTATGAGCAGTTCTTC

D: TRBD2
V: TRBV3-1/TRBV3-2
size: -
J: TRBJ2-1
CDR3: CASSQTGTRVKVGQFF
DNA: TGTGCCAGCAGCCAAACCGGGACTAGGGTTAAAGTAGGGCAGTTCTTC

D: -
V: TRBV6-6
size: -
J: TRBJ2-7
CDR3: CASSSPRGLEQYF
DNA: TGTGCCAGCAGCTCCCCGCGGGGGCTCGAGCAGTACTTC

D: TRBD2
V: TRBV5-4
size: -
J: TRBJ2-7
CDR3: CASSLGLAGVEQYF
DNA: TGTGCCAGCAGCTTAGGGTTAGCGGGAGTCGAGCAGTACTTC

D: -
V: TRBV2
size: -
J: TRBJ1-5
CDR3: CASRSRGGNQPQHF
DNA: TGTGCCAGCCGGTCCAGGGGTGGCAATCAGCCCCAGCATTTT

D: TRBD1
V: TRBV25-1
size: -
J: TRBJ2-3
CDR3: CASGGDTQYF
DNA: TGTGCCTCAGGGGGAGATACGCAGTATTTT

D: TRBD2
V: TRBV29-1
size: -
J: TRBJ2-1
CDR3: CSHLGGRGYNEQFF
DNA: TGCAGCCATCTCGGCGGGAGGGGATACAATGAGCAGTTCTTC

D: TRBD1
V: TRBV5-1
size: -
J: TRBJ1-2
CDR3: CASSFLGTEAFYGYTF
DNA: TGCGCCAGCAGCTTTTTGGGGACAGAGGCTTTCTATGGCTACACCTTC

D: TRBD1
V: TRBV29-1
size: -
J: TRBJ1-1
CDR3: CSGGGQGAFF
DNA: TGCAGCGGAGGGGGACAGGGAGCTTTCTTT

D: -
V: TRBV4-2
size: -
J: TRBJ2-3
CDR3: CASSQSGRTDTQYF
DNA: TGTGCCAGCAGCCAGTCAGGGCGCACAGATACGCAGTATTTT

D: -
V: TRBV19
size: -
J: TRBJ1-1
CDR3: CASTLREGITEAFF
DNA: TGTGCCAGTACCTTGAGGGAGGGGATAACTGAAGCTTTCTTT

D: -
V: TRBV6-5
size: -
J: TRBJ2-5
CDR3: CASSYSAGWTQYF
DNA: TGTGCCAGCAGTTACTCGGCCGGGTGGACCCAGTACTTC

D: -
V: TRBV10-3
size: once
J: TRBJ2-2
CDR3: CAISEFVGTGELFF
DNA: TGTGCCATCAGTGAGTTCGTCGGCACCGGGGAGCTGTTTTTT

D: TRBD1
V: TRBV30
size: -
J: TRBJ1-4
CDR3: CAWSRGQGLNEKLFF
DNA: TGTGCCTGGAGTCGCGGACAGGGCCTAAATGAAAAACTGTTTTTT

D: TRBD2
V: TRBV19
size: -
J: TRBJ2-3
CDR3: CASTTSGGTDTQYF
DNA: TGTGCCAGTACCACTAGCGGCGGCACAGATACGCAGTATTTT

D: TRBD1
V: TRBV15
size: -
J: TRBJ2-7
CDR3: CATSRVGTGHEQYF
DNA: TGTGCCACCAGCAGAGTAGGGACAGGCCACGAGCAGTACTTC

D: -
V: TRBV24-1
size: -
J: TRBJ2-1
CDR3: CATIYRGNEQFF
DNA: TGTGCCACCATTTATCGGGGTAATGAGCAGTTCTTC

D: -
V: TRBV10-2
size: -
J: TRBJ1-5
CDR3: CATGGNSRRGNQPQHF
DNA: TGCGCCACGGGAGGTAACAGCAGACGTGGGAATCAGCCCCAGCATTTT

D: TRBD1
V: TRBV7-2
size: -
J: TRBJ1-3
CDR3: CASSTLQGAPRNTIYF
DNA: TGTGCCAGCAGCACTTTACAGGGGGCTCCCCGAAACACCATATATTTT

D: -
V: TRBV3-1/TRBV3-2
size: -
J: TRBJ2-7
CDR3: CASSQNGAYEQYF
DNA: TGTGCCAGCAGCCAAAACGGAGCCTACGAGCAGTACTTC

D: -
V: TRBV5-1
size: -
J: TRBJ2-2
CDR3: CASSSSRENTGELFF
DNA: TGCGCCAGCAGCTCCAGCCGGGAGAACACCGGGGAGCTGTTTTTT

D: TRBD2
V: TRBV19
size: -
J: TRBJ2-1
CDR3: CASMGGGPQISSYNEQFF
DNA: TGTGCCAGTATGGGCGGGGGGCCTCAAATTAGCTCCTACAATGAGCAGTTCTTC

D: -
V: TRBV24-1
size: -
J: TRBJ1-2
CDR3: CATSAQDNYGYTF
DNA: TGTGCCACCTCAGCTCAGGATAACTATGGCTACACCTTC

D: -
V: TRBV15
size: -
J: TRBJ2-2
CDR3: CATSRFGGSATGELFF
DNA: TGTGCCACCAGCCGCTTCGGGGGAAGCGCCACCGGGGAGCTGTTTTTT

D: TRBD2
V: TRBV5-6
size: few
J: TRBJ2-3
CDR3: CASSSGGGDTQYF
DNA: TGTGCCAGCAGCTCCGGGGGAGGGGATACGCAGTATTTT

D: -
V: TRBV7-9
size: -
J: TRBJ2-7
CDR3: CASSFPRDGGYLMEQYF
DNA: TGTGCCAGCAGCTTTCCTAGGGACGGGGGATACCTAATGGAGCAGTACTTC